Listed here is a single T cell receptor (beta chain). This sample is drawn from a study of CD8+ T cells in alopecia areata. Sample treatment: oral pan-JAK inhibitor, 5-10 mg twice daily. Reverse transcription of extracted RNA yielded cDNA, which provided the sequencing template. The protocol was immunoSEQ multiplex PCR, while the TCRdb copy is restricted to in-frame clones and leaves out a portion. The sample has some 170,000 clones; less than 75% are singletons. This TCR was sampled from a human donor with alopecia areata. The specimen comprised CD4+ T cells sorted from blood, sampled at approximately week 56, from a patient treated with tofacitinib.

CDR3 bases: TGTGCCTGGTTAGTCCGGGGCAGGAACACCGGGGAGCTGTTTTTT. Amino acids: CAWLVRGRNTGELFF. The chain links TRBV30 to TRBJ2-2; perhaps D is TRBD1 or TRBD2 (5 bases each). Germline values: CDR1 GTSNPN, CDR2 SVGIG (reference sequence). The CDR3 spans 15 residues. Between the trimmed V and J ends, which lost 5 bases and 1 base, there was a span of 14 bases.